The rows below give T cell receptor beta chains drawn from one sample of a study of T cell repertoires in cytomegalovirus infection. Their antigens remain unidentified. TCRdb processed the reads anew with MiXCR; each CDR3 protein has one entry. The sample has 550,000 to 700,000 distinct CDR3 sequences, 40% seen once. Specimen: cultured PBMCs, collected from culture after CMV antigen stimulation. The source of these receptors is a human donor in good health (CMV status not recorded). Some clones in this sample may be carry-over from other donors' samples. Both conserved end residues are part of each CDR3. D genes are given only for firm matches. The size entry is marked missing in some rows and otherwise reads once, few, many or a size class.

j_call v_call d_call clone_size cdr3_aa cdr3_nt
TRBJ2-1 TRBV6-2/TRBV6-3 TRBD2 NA CASNNRAGGNEQFF TGTGCCAGCAACAATCGAGCGGGAGGCAATGAGCAGTTCTTC
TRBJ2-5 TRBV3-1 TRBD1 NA CASSRRDRAQETQYF TGTGCCAGCAGCCGCCGGGACAGGGCCCAAGAGACCCAGTACTTC
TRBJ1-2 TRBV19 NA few CASSSEFMGDSNYGYTF TGTGCCAGTAGTTCGGAGTTCATGGGCGACAGTAACTATGGCTACACCTTC
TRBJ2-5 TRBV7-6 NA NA CASSSRGMETQYF TGTGCCAGCAGCTCCAGGGGTATGGAGACCCAGTACTTC
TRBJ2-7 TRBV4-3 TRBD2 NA CASSHGTSGSYEQYF TGCGCCAGCAGCCACGGGACTAGCGGGAGCTACGAGCAGTACTTC
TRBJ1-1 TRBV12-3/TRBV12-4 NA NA CASSQVTEAFF TGTGCCAGCAGCCAGGTCACTGAAGCTTTCTTT
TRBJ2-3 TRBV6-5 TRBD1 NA CASSRYRTGATDTQYF TGTGCCAGCAGCCGATACCGGACAGGTGCCACAGATACGCAGTATTTT
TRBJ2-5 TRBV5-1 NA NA CASSAGTSRETQYF TGCGCCAGCAGCGCCGGGACTTCAAGGGAGACCCAGTACTTC
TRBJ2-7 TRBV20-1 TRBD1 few CSARGQTYEQYF TGCAGTGCTAGGGGACAGACCTACGAGCAGTACTTC
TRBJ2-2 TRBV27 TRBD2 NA CASSLTSVAGELFF TGTGCCAGCAGTCTGACTAGCGTGGCCGGGGAGCTGTTTTTT
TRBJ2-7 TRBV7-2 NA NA CASSLAHLYEQYF TGTGCCAGCAGCTTAGCTCACTTGTACGAGCAGTACTTC
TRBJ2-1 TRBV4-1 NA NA CASSQGMLREGDEQFF TGCGCCAGCAGCCAAGGGATGCTCCGGGAAGGCGATGAGCAGTTCTTC
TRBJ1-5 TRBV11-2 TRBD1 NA CAGSQGGDYQPQHF TGTGCCGGCAGCCAGGGGGGGGATTATCAGCCCCAGCATTTT
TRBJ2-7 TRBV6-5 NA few CATISPQDSYEQYF TGTGCCACCATATCGCCGCAGGATTCCTACGAGCAGTACTTC
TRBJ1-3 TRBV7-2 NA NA CASSFEGSSIFF TGTGCCAGCAGCTTTGAAGGGTCCTCCATATTTTTT
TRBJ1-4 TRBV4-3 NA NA CASSRGPANEKLFF TGCGCCAGCAGCCGAGGACCCGCTAATGAAAAACTGTTTTTT
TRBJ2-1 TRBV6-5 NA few CASSYSLADSYNEQFF TGTGCCAGCAGTTACTCGTTGGCTGACTCCTACAATGAGCAGTTCTTC
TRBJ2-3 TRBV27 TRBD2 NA CASSPTYSLAGGADTQYF TGTGCCAGCAGCCCCACCTATTCACTAGCGGGAGGGGCAGATACGCAGTATTTT
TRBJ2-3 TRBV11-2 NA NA CASSWGRLTADTQYF TGTGCCAGCAGTTGGGGACGTCTAACCGCAGATACGCAGTATTTT
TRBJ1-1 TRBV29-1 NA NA CSVQQEVDTEAFF TGCAGCGTCCAACAGGAGGTCGACACTGAAGCTTTCTTT
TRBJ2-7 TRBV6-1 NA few CASVRDYFSYEQYF TGTGCCAGCGTAAGGGATTACTTCTCCTACGAGCAGTACTTC
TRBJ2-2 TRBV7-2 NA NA CASSLVGSGGELFF TGTGCCAGCAGCTTAGTCGGTTCCGGCGGGGAGCTGTTTTTT
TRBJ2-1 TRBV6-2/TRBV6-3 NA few CASTRAGSSYNEQFF TGTGCCAGCACCCGCGCGGGTAGCTCCTACAATGAGCAGTTCTTC
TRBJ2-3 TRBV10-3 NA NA CAMRQGREATDTQYF TGTGCCATGAGACAGGGGAGGGAGGCCACAGATACGCAGTATTTT
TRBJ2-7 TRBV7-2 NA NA CASSRTTGYEQYF TGTGCCAGCAGCCGCACTACAGGGTACGAGCAGTACTTC
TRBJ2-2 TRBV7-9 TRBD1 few CASSPRDRGQNTGELFF TGTGCCAGCAGCCCCAGGGACAGGGGGCAGAACACCGGGGAGCTGTTTTTT
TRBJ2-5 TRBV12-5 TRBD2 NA CASDPGLVETQYF TGTGCTAGTGACCCCGGACTAGTAGAGACCCAGTACTTC
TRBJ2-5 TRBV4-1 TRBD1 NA CASSQGDRDQETQYF TGCGCCAGCAGCCAAGGGGACAGGGACCAAGAGACCCAGTACTTC
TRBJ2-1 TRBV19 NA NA CASTKGDYSNEQFF TGTGCCAGTACTAAGGGTGACTATTCCAATGAGCAGTTCTTC
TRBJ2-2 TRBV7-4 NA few CASRAAANTGELFF TGTGCCAGCAGGGCAGCGGCGAACACCGGGGAGCTGTTTTTT
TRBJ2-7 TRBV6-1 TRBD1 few CASSTTGTGEYEQYF TGTGCCAGCAGTACAACCGGGACAGGGGAATACGAGCAGTACTTC
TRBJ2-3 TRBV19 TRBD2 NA CASSISGGAYRTDTQYF TGTGCCAGTAGTATTAGCGGGGGGGCCTATCGAACAGATACGCAGTATTTT
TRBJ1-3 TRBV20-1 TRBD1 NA CSARAPDRGISGNTIYF TGCAGTGCTAGAGCCCCGGACAGGGGGATCTCTGGAAACACCATATATTTT
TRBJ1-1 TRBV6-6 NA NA CASSYPGLGTEAFF TGTGCCAGCAGTTACCCGGGTCTGGGAACTGAAGCTTTCTTT
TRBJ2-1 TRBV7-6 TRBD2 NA CASRMGLAPYNEQFF TGTGCCAGCAGGATGGGACTAGCGCCCTACAATGAGCAGTTCTTC
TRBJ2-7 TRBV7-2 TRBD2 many CASSEWGGEQYF TGTGCCAGCAGCGAGTGGGGGGGCGAGCAGTACTTC
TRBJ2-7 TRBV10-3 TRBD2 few CAIKRTSGPYEQYF TGTGCCATCAAGAGGACTAGCGGGCCCTACGAGCAGTACTTC
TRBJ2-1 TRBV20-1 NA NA CSARPTLSGWVNEQFF TGCAGTGCTAGACCGACGTTAAGCGGTTGGGTAAATGAGCAGTTCTTC
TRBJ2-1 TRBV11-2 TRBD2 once CASRGRVGGIIGNEQFF TGTGCCAGCAGGGGGAGGGTGGGCGGGATTATAGGTAATGAGCAGTTCTTC
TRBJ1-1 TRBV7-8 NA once CASSSRWTLNTEAFF TGTGCCAGCAGCTCTCGATGGACGTTGAACACTGAAGCTTTCTTT
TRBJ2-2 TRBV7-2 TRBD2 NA CASSLGVAGRTGELFF TGTGCCAGCAGCTTAGGGGTAGCGGGAAGGACCGGGGAGCTGTTTTTT
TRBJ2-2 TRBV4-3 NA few CASSQYSGGVAGELFF TGCGCCAGCAGCCAATATTCAGGGGGGGTTGCCGGGGAGCTGTTTTTT
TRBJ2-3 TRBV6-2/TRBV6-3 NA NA CASSLGLLAGADTQYF TGTGCCAGCAGTCTAGGACTGCTAGCCGGCGCAGATACGCAGTATTTT
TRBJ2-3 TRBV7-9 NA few CASSQMTATDTQYF TGTGCCAGCAGCCAAATGACAGCCACAGATACGCAGTATTTT
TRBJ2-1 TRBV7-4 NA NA CASSLSGPPVHEQFF TGTGCCAGCAGCTTATCGGGACCCCCGGTCCATGAGCAGTTCTTC
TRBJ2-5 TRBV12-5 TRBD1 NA CASGGGQGTFETQYF TGTGCTAGTGGTGGGGGACAGGGGACGTTTGAGACCCAGTACTTC